The 32 T cell receptor beta chains in this list originate from one sample, sequenced in a study of blood T cell repertoires in COVID-19. TCRdb's table, derived via immunoSEQ multiplex PCR, lists solely in-frame clones and lacks some. Of approximately 88,000 clones in the sample, around 90% are singletons; the top ten hold about 15%. The source material was peripheral blood. The source is a male donor with acute or convalescent COVID-19.

The J gene is TRBJ2-3, the V gene TRBV7-6, with D possibly being TRBD2 (6 bases). The V gene's germline CDR1 is SGHVS and CDR2 FNYEAQ. Trimming pared 0 bases from V and 1 base from J, leaving 14 bases between. CDR3 size: 17 residues. This chain's CDR3 is CASSLAGGNSRTDTQYF. Written as DNA, the CDR3 is TGTGCCAGCAGCTTAGCGGGGGGAAACTCACGCACAGATACGCAGTATTTT.

V and J are TRBV5-1 and TRBJ2-5; TRBD2 matches 13 bases. Germline CDR1 and CDR2: SGHRS and YFSETQ. This CDR3 has 16 amino acids. The V gene end was trimmed by 4 bases and the J gene end by 4 bases; junction bases not matched to a gene: 7. The CDR3 region is CASSVRLAGGSETQYF. The CDR3 DNA reads TGCGCCAGCAGCGTTAGACTAGCGGGGGGATCAGAGACCCAGTACTTC.

V gene TRBV18 combines with J gene TRBJ2-2, with D possibly TRBD1 on 5 matching bases. The germline CDR1 and CDR2 sequences are KGHSH and LQKENI. There are 16 residues in the CDR3. The ends were cut back, 3 bases at V and 3 bases at J, with 14 bases in the middle. CDR3 bases: TGTGCCAGCTCACCGTCCCAGGGCTCGGACACCGGGGAGCTGTTTTTT. Amino acids: CASSPSQGSDTGELFF.

The chain has TRBV30 and TRBJ1-3, with D hard to call. Germline assignment: CDR1 GTSNPN and CDR2 SVGIG (reference sequence). V lost 0 bases to trimming and J lost 2 bases, with 11 bases between them. This CDR3 has 15 amino acids. This chain's CDR3 is CAWSVPRSAGNTIYF. As DNA, the CDR3 is TGTGCCTGGAGTGTACCTAGGAGCGCTGGAAACACCATATATTTT.

The J gene is TRBJ1-5, the V gene TRBV30, with TRBD1 as a possible D gene (6 bases). Trimming stripped 4 bases from V and 0 bases from J, with 13 bases between. The CDR3 is 15 residues long. Germline V gives CDR1 GTSNPN, CDR2 SVGIG (reference sequence). The CDR3 coding sequence is TGTGCCTGGACGGACACAGGGCGTAGCAATCAGCCCCAGCATTTT. Encoded protein: CAWTDTGRSNQPQHF.

This sequence joins TRBV7-3 and TRBJ1-6; D gene uncertain. Germline V gene sequence: CDR1 SGHTA, CDR2 FQGTGA. The CDR3 length is 15 residues. Trimming cost V 3 bases and J 0 bases, with 6 bases left between them. CDR3 coding DNA: TGTGCCAGCAGCTTGGAGAGCTCCTATAATTCACCCCTCCACTTT. It yields the protein CASSLESSYNSPLHF.

This clone came up a few times. The chain couples TRBV10-3 to TRBJ2-1; 10 nucleotides line up with TRBD2. The CDR3 runs to 18 residues. Germline CDR1 reads ENHRY; CDR2 reads SYGVKD. The V segment lost 3 bases and the J segment 1 base; nucleotides outside the gene matches: 9. CDR3 DNA sequence: TGTGCCATCAGTGATCACAGCGGGGGGGCCAGTTCCTACAATGAGCAGTTCTTC. It yields the protein CAISDHSGGASSYNEQFF.

The chain joins TRBV3-1 (or the pseudogene TRBV3-2) to TRBJ2-5; D is unresolved. The CDR3 is 14 amino acids. Trimming left V 0 bases short and J 1 base short, with 6 bases between. CDR1 LGHDT and CDR2 YNNKEL come from the germline V gene (reference sequence). CDR3 loop: CASSQDRSQETQYF. For the CDR3, the DNA is TGTGCCAGCAGCCAAGACCGTAGCCAAGAGACCCAGTACTTC.

The V call is TRBV29-1, the J call TRBJ1-1; the match to TRBD1 covers 7 bases. This CDR3 has 13 residues. The V segment lost 2 bases and the J segment 5 bases; nucleotides outside the gene matches: 5. Germline loops: CDR1 SQVTM, CDR2 ANQGSEA. The CDR3 loop is CSVEPQGETEAFF. As DNA, the CDR3 is TGCAGCGTTGAACCGCAGGGGGAGACTGAAGCTTTCTTT.

This rearrangement joins TRBV2 to TRBJ2-4; possible D gene TRBD1, 6 bases. Looked up from germline, CDR1 is SNHLY and CDR2 is FYNNEI. Trimming cost V 4 bases and J 0 bases, with 7 bases left between them. CDR3 length: 14 residues. The CDR3 is CASSAGAAKNIQYF. As DNA, the CDR3 is TGTGCCAGCAGTGCAGGGGCAGCCAAAAACATTCAGTACTTC.

V and J are TRBV6-5 and TRBJ1-1; possibly TRBD1 for D (6 bases). The germline CDR1 and CDR2 sequences are MNHEY and SVGAGI. Trimming stripped 10 bases from V and 6 bases from J, with 21 bases between. The CDR3 sequence is 14 residues long. Written as DNA, the CDR3 is TGTGCCACCCACACGCCGACAGGCAATCCTGAAGCTTTCTTT. Protein: CATHTPTGNPEAFF.

This clone appeared once. The chain is built from TRBV29-1 and TRBJ2-3, with D perhaps TRBD2 (5 bases). The CDR3 has 13 amino acids. Trimming shortened V by 5 bases and J by 2 bases, and 11 bases separated the two germline ends. Per germline, CDR1 SQVTM and CDR2 ANQGSEA. CDR3 in amino acids: CSVKDGVTDTQYF. The CDR3, as DNA: TGCAGCGTTAAGGACGGGGTCACAGATACGCAGTATTTT.

There are a few counts of this clone. The chain combines TRBV30 with TRBJ1-1; D is unresolved. Germline CDR1 and CDR2: GTSNPN and SVGIG (reference sequence). The CDR3 consists of 13 residues. Trimming pared 0 bases from V and 3 bases from J, leaving 8 bases between. The CDR3 sequence is CAWSVQEDTEAFF. Written as DNA, the CDR3 is TGTGCCTGGAGTGTACAAGAGGACACTGAAGCTTTCTTT. The full variable domain, its missing parts supplied by reference TRBV30 and TRBJ1-1, is SQTIHQWPATLVQPVGSPLSLECTVEGTSNPNLYWYRQAAGRGLQLLFYSVGIGQISSEVPQNLSASRPQDRQFILSSKKLLLSDSGFYLCAWSVQEDTEAFFGQGTRLTVV.

J is TRBJ2-7 and V is TRBV5-1; tentative D call: TRBD1 (6 bases). Trimming removed 4 bases from V and 4 bases from J, with 9 bases in between. The CDR3 is 12 residues long. Germline-derived CDR1 and CDR2 are SGHRS and YFSETQ. The CDR3: CASSPDRYEQYF. CDR3 sequence (DNA): TGCGCCAGCAGCCCGGACAGATACGAGCAGTACTTC.

The J gene is TRBJ2-3, the V gene TRBV5-1; the match to TRBD1 covers 8 bases. The CDR3 consists of 15 residues. The junction had 7 bases not matched to a gene; V was cut back by 2 bases and J by 5 bases. In germline, CDR1 is SGHRS, CDR2 YFSETQ. The CDR3: CASSLTGGYVDTQYF. As DNA, the CDR3 is TGCGCCAGCAGCTTAACAGGGGGGTATGTAGATACGCAGTATTTT.

The chain couples TRBV6-1 to TRBJ2-5; D call uncertain. The V and J ends lost 0 bases and 7 bases respectively, with 6 bases between them. The CDR3 consists of 12 residues. The germline gives CDR1 MNHNS, CDR2 SASEGT. CDR3 region: CASSEAPGTQYF. CDR3 bases: TGTGCCAGCAGTGAAGCCCCAGGGACCCAGTACTTC.

The chain has TRBV6-1 and TRBJ1-6, with 7 bases identical to TRBD1. From germline, CDR1 is MNHNS and CDR2 SASEGT. CDR3 length: 16 amino acids. V lost 4 bases, J lost 6 bases, and 9 bases stayed unmatched. The CDR3 coding sequence is TGTGCCAGCAGTGGCCCTGCCGGGACAGTTAATTCACCCCTCCACTTT. Protein sequence: CASSGPAGTVNSPLHF.

This clone occurred a few times. The chain is built from TRBV21-1 and TRBJ1-5; TRBD1, as called in the table, went unchecked against the DNA. TRBV21-1 is annotated as a pseudogene. The CDR3 consists of 15 residues. CDR3 in amino acids: CASSFNREPHQPQHF. The CDR3 coding sequence is TGTGCCAGCAGCTTCAACAGGGAACCCCATCAGCCCCAGCATTTT.

This chain connects TRBV7-2 to TRBJ2-3; TRBD2 matches at 7 bases. The germline CDR1 and CDR2 sequences are SGHTA and FQGNSA. This CDR3 contains 15 residues. The trim removed 10 bases at V and 1 base at J, leaving 11 bases unmatched. CDR3 residues: CATTRGGIGTDTQYF. Written as DNA, the CDR3 is TGTGCCACCACTCGGGGAGGGATAGGCACAGATACGCAGTATTTT.

The V call is TRBV6-5, the J call TRBJ1-1; tentatively, D is TRBD1 (5 bases). Per the germline V gene, CDR1 is MNHEY and CDR2 is SVGAGI. V was trimmed by 0 bases and J by 0 bases, leaving 11 bases between them. CDR3 size: 16 residues. The CDR3 is CASSYSSGGMNTEAFF. The CDR3 DNA is TGTGCCAGCAGTTACTCGAGCGGGGGGATGAACACTGAAGCTTTCTTT.

This clone was picked up one time. The chain links TRBV10-3 to TRBJ1-1; TRBD1 might be the D (6 bases). Germline CDR1 is ENHRY and CDR2 is SYGVKD. The CDR3 loop spans 14 amino acids. V lost 6 bases and J 2 bases, leaving 13 bases between the germline ends. The CDR3 region has the DNA TGTGCCATCAGATCTAAGGGACAAAACACTGAAGCTTTCTTT. It specifies CAIRSKGQNTEAFF.

This clone was seen only a few times. The gene calls are TRBV5-1 and TRBJ1-5, with TRBD1 identical over 10 bases. Germline V gives CDR1 SGHRS, CDR2 YFSETQ. V trimming: 3 bases; J trimming: 7 bases; junction bases outside the gene matches: 4. CDR3 length: 14 amino acids. The CDR3 region is CASSSGTGEQPQHF. The CDR3, as DNA: TGCGCCAGCAGCTCGGGGACAGGGGAACAGCCCCAGCATTTT.

This chain connects TRBV5-4 to TRBJ1-1, with a weak D call TRBD1 (5 bases). Looked up from germline, CDR1 is SGHNT and CDR2 is YYREEE (reference sequence). The V end was cut by 4 bases, the J end by 6 bases, with 13 bases between. The CDR3 is 13 residues long. The chain's CDR3 is CASSRGQSSEAFF. The DNA of the CDR3 is TGTGCCAGCAGCCGCGGACAAAGTTCTGAAGCTTTCTTT.

The genes are TRBV28 and TRBJ2-7, with D maybe TRBD1 (5 bases). Germline CDR1 is MDHEN and CDR2 is SYDVKM. Deletions cut 5 bases from V and 0 bases from J, with 11 bases between. The CDR3 loop spans 14 amino acids. CDR3 DNA: TGTGCCAGCAGTACCCAAGACAGCTCCTACGAGCAGTACTTC. This translates into CASSTQDSSYEQYF.

Of note for this clone: The junction shows a germline mismatch at one end, possibly a read error. This sample also contains other DNA sequences that code for the same CDR3. V is TRBV27 and J is TRBJ1-2; 9 bases map to TRBD1. The CDR3 is made up of 14 amino acids. From germline, CDR1 is MNHEY and CDR2 SMNVEV (reference sequence). CDR3: CASSRDRADYGYTF. In nucleotides, the CDR3 is TGTGCCAGCAGTAGGGACAGGGCGGACTATGGCTACACTTTC.

CDR3 DNA sequence: TGTGCCAGCAGTTTAGCGGATTTCCAAGAGACCCAGTACTTC. Translating it yields CASSLADFQETQYF. The chain joins TRBV5-4 to TRBJ2-5, with a tentative D call TRBD2 (6 bases). The CDR3 length is 14 residues. V was trimmed by 5 bases and J by 1 base, leaving 12 bases between them. Germline V CDR1 and CDR2: SGHNT, YYREEE (reference sequence).

The J gene is TRBJ1-2, the V gene TRBV27; 7 nucleotides agree with TRBD1. The CDR3 covers 12 residues. The germline V gene encodes CDR1 MNHEY and CDR2 SMNVEV (reference sequence). Trimming at V came to 5 bases and at J to 4 bases, leaving 1 base not matched to a gene. CDR3 nucleotides: TGTGCCAGCAGTCGGACAGGCTATGGCTACACCTTC. Translation gives CASSRTGYGYTF.

Notes on this clone: Other DNA variants within this sample encode the same CDR3. J is TRBJ1-2 and V is TRBV28; the match to TRBD1 covers 8 bases. Germline lookup yields CDR1 MDHEN and CDR2 SYDVKM. J lost 0 bases, V lost 3 bases, and 0 bases had no gene match. The CDR3 is made up of 14 amino acids. CDR3 DNA: TGTGCCAGCAGTTTGGGACAGGCTAACTATGGCTACACCTTC. Amino acids: CASSLGQANYGYTF.

The chain joins TRBV5-1 to TRBJ2-7, with 8 bases aligning to TRBD1. The CDR3 is made up of 15 amino acids. Germline CDR1 reads SGHRS; CDR2 reads YFSETQ. The V gene end was trimmed by 5 bases and the J gene end by 5 bases; junction bases not matched to a gene: 12. As DNA, the CDR3 is TGCGCCAGCAGTACGCAGGGGGCGAAGATCGACGAGCAGTACTTC. It yields the protein CASSTQGAKIDEQYF.

The chain's CDR3 is CASSLGGGDTGELFF. DNA of the CDR3: TGTGCCAGCAGCTTAGGAGGGGGGGATACCGGGGAGCTGTTTTTT. The chain is built from TRBV11-2 and TRBJ2-2; perhaps TRBD2 as D (7 bases). The V end was cut by 1 base, the J end by 5 bases, with 11 bases between. The CDR3 runs to 15 residues. Per the germline V gene, CDR1 is SGHAT and CDR2 is FQNNGV.

The rearrangement uses TRBV6-5 and TRBJ2-7, with 7 bases identical to TRBD2. V was pared by 0 bases and J by 0 bases, with 5 bases of the junction left unmatched. The CDR3 totals 16 residues. Germline CDR1 and CDR2: MNHEY and SVGAGI. The CDR3: CASSYSGSGDSYEQYF. The CDR3 DNA follows: TGTGCCAGCAGTTACTCAGGGAGCGGGGACTCCTACGAGCAGTACTTC.

The chain recombines TRBV2 with TRBJ1-5; 10 bases are a match to TRBD1. Per the germline V gene, CDR1 is SNHLY and CDR2 is FYNNEI. This CDR3 has 18 amino acids. V was clipped by 5 bases and J by 0 bases; unmatched bases: 10. The DNA for the CDR3 is TGTGCCAGCAGTACCGGGACAGGGGCTCGGATTAGCAATCAGCCCCAGCATTTT. Translation gives CASSTGTGARISNQPQHF.